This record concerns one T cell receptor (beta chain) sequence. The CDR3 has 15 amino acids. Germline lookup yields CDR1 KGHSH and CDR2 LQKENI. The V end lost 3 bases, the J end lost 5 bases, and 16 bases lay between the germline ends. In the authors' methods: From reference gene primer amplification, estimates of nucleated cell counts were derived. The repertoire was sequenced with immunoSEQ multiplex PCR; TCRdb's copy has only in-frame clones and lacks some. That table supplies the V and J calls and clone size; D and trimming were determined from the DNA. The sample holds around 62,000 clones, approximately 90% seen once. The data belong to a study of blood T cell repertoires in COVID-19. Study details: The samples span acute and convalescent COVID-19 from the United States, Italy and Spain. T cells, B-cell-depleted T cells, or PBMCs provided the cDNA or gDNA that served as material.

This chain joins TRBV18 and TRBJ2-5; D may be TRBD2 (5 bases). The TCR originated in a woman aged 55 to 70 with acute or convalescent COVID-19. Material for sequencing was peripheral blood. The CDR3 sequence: CASSPPNGVGETQYF. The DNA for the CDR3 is TGTGCCAGCTCACCCCCGAACGGGGTCGGGGAGACCCAGTACTTC.